The clone carrying this TCR beta chain was picked up one time. Its antigen is still unknown. The repertoire was sequenced with immunoSEQ multiplex PCR; TCRdb's copy has only in-frame clones and lacks some. The sample lists about 40,000 clones, about 89% occurring once. This record comes from a study of OX40 agonist ivuxolimab in advanced cancers. Study-wide context: Patients received ivuxolimab, an intravenous treatment, every 2 weeks at 0.01 to 10 mg/kg. Three patients responded partially, comprising one with hepatocellular carcinoma and two with cutaneous melanoma.

CDR1 and CDR2 (germline): GTSNPN, SVGIG (reference sequence). V was clipped by 1 base and J by 5 bases; unmatched bases: 8. The CDR3 totals 16 residues. Study-wide findings and caveats: People who partly responded at 0.1-3.0 mg/kg had some of the least clonal expansion seen. CD4+ and CD8+ blood T cells expanded clonally by week 6 at 0.1 to 3.0 mg/kg.

The sequences come from CD4+ or CD8+ T cells sorted from blood, collected in a trial of the OX40 agonist ivuxolimab. The chain joins TRBV30 to TRBJ2-7, with 13 positions matching TRBD2. This TCR was sampled from an adult with an advanced solid tumor such as melanoma, head and neck, liver or kidney cancer. The CDR3 loop is CAWSARRTSGRHEQYF. The CDR3, as DNA: TGTGCCTGGAGTGCACGAAGGACTAGCGGGAGACACGAGCAGTACTTC.